A selection of T cell receptor beta chains follows, all from one sample in a study of radiation and T cells in renal cell carcinoma. Data came from immunoSEQ multiplex PCR; TCRdb stores just in-frame clones and leaves some out. In the table there are about 19,000 clones, 50% to 65% of which are singletons. The sequencing here drew on tumor tissue, taken from a patient whose treatment included radiotherapy and nephrectomy. The receptors come from a woman aged 70-85 years with renal cell carcinoma. CDR3s include the opening cysteine and the closing phenylalanine or tryptophan. The D gene is left open where the match is weak. Clone size appears in some rows only: once, few, many, or a class for an expanded clone.

TRBV28	medium-sized	TRBJ1-5	.	CASRNSAGNQPQHF	TGTGCCAGCCGAAACAGTGCAGGGAATCAGCCCCAGCATTTT
TRBV4-2	once	TRBJ2-2	TRBD1	CASRPTQGANTGELFF	TGTGCCAGCAGGCCTACCCAGGGGGCGAACACCGGGGAGCTGTTTTTT
TRBV7-8	.	TRBJ2-2	.	CASSPRGGPGRGELFF	TGTGCCAGCAGCCCGAGAGGGGGGCCCGGGCGCGGGGAGCTGTTTTTT
TRBV5-1	once	TRBJ2-3	TRBD2	CASSPTLAGGFPDTQYF	TGCGCCAGCAGCCCGACTCTAGCGGGGGGGTTTCCAGATACGCAGTATTTT
TRBV11-3	few	TRBJ2-2	.	CASSLHTGELFF	TGTGCCAGCAGCCTTCACACCGGGGAGCTGTTTTTT
TRBV6-1	.	TRBJ2-2	.	CASGPWGTGELFF	TGTGCCAGCGGCCCCTGGGGGACCGGGGAGCTGTTTTTT
TRBV4-1	.	TRBJ1-2	.	CASSQDPGLGNYGYTF	TGCGCCAGCAGCCAAGATCCGGGGTTGGGTAACTATGGCTACACCTTC
TRBV13	.	TRBJ2-1	TRBD2	CASSLRGGGSSLNEQFF	TGTGCCAGCAGCTTACGGGGCGGGGGGTCCTCCCTTAATGAGCAGTTCTTC
TRBV5-1	.	TRBJ1-1	.	CASSLGWGATEAFF	TGCGCCAGCAGCTTGGGATGGGGGGCGACTGAAGCTTTCTTT
TRBV5-4	.	TRBJ1-6	TRBD1	CASSLGDRGGDSPLHF	TGTGCCAGCAGCTTAGGGGACAGGGGAGGCGATTCACCCCTCCACTTT
TRBV5-1	.	TRBJ2-3	TRBD1	CASSFQGADTQYF	TGCGCCAGCAGCTTCCAGGGGGCAGATACGCAGTATTTT
TRBV4-2	few	TRBJ2-7	.	CASSQEDGNYEQYF	TGTGCCAGCAGCCAAGAAGACGGGAATTACGAGCAGTACTTC
TRBV5-1	.	TRBJ1-3	.	CASTRGGAGNTIYF	TGCGCCAGCACCCGGGGGGGGGCTGGAAACACCATATATTTT
TRBV9	once	TRBJ1-1	.	CASSVASGGAGGSEAFF	TGTGCCAGCAGCGTAGCGAGCGGGGGGGCCGGGGGAAGTGAAGCTTTCTTT
TRBV29-1	.	TRBJ2-7	.	CSVLPLGGHEQYF	TGCAGCGTTCTCCCCCTGGGGGGCCACGAGCAGTACTTC
TRBV6-5	.	TRBJ2-5	TRBD1	CASSDGQGGLQYF	TGTGCCAGCAGTGATGGACAGGGGGGGTTGCAGTACTTC
TRBV19	.	TRBJ1-5	TRBD1	CASSIVEGAGQPQHF	TGTGCCAGTAGTATAGTCGAGGGGGCGGGACAGCCCCAGCATTTT
TRBV6-7	few	TRBJ1-1	.	CASSYRGTPGTVSRFMNTEAFF	TGTGCCAGCAGTTACCGAGGAACGCCAGGGACGGTTTCAAGATTCATGAACACTGAAGCTTTCTTT
TRBV12-5	medium-sized	TRBJ2-2	.	CASAGGGELFF	TGTGCTAGTGCCGGGGGCGGGGAGCTGTTTTTT
TRBV4-1	few	TRBJ1-5	TRBD1	CASSHLDRGGNQPQHF	TGCGCCAGCAGCCATTTGGACAGGGGAGGCAATCAGCCCCAGCATTTT
TRBV5-1	once	TRBJ2-1	.	CASSPVSRDNEQFF	TGCGCCAGCAGCCCGGTTTCGCGGGACAATGAGCAGTTCTTC
TRBV18	.	TRBJ1-5	.	CASSPQDSNQPQHF	TGTGCCAGCTCACCACAAGACAGCAATCAGCCCCAGCATTTT
TRBV5-6	.	TRBJ2-7	.	CASSRQDVYEQYF	TGTGCCAGCAGCCGCCAGGACGTCTACGAGCAGTACTTC
TRBV30	.	TRBJ2-1	TRBD2	CAWTLGGNEQFF	TGTGCCTGGACCCTCGGGGGGAATGAGCAGTTCTTC
TRBV11-2	.	TRBJ2-1	.	CASSLDRLGDEQFF	TGTGCCAGCAGCTTAGATCGCCTGGGGGATGAGCAGTTCTTC
TRBV7-2	once	TRBJ1-2	.	CASSSGRGGYGYTF	TGTGCCAGCAGCTCCGGGAGGGGCGGCTATGGCTACACCTTC
TRBV4-1	.	TRBJ2-1	TRBD2	CASSQVSGRSSYNEQFF	TGCGCCAGCAGCCAAGTTAGCGGGAGGAGCTCCTACAATGAGCAGTTCTTC
TRBV5-1	once	TRBJ1-1	.	CASSLDTRTTEAFF	TGCGCCAGCAGCTTGGATACACGGACCACTGAAGCTTTCTTT
TRBV5-1	few	TRBJ2-7	TRBD1	CASSLVTGGPRYEQYF	TGCGCCAGCAGCTTGGTTACAGGGGGCCCTCGTTACGAGCAGTACTTC
TRBV5-6	.	TRBJ1-2	.	CASSLEGRVYGYTF	TGTGCCAGCAGCTTGGAAGGGAGGGTCTATGGCTACACCTTC
TRBV5-8	medium-sized	TRBJ1-1	TRBD1	CASSLGQGRSLTEAFF	TGTGCCAGCAGCTTGGGACAGGGAAGGTCCCTCACTGAAGCTTTCTTT
TRBV4-1	.	TRBJ2-2	.	CASSQEAGELFF	TGCGCCAGCAGCCAAGAGGCCGGGGAGCTGTTTTTT
TRBV5-6	.	TRBJ2-5	TRBD2	CASTSLGLAEETQYF	TGTGCCAGCACCTCGCTAGGACTAGCGGAAGAGACCCAGTACTTC
TRBV5-6	.	TRBJ1-5	.	CASSRWQVSNQPQHF	TGTGCCAGCAGCCGGTGGCAAGTTAGCAATCAGCCCCAGCATTTT
TRBV10-3	few	TRBJ1-1	TRBD1	CAISVGQGSSQNTEAFF	TGTGCCATCAGTGTCGGACAGGGGAGTAGTCAGAACACTGAAGCTTTCTTT
TRBV5-1	.	TRBJ2-7	.	CASSLASASPREQYF	TGCGCCAGCAGCTTGGCCTCGGCTTCTCCCCGCGAGCAGTACTTC
TRBV30	.	TRBJ1-1	.	CARLKGNTEAFF	TGTGCTCGGCTGAAGGGGAACACTGAAGCTTTCTTT
TRBV5-1	.	TRBJ2-3	.	CASSPAGADTQYF	TGCGCCAGCAGCCCGGCGGGCGCGGATACGCAGTATTTT